The following is a TCR beta chain sequence with its context. The entry originates in a study of T cell responses to AZD1222 COVID-19 vaccine. The CDR3 has 17 amino acids. The V gene's germline CDR1 is LNHDA and CDR2 SQIVND (reference sequence). The V end lost 1 base, the J end lost 0 bases, and 14 bases lay between the germline ends. Sequencing used immunoSEQ multiplex PCR; TCRdb keeps in-frame clones, though not all of them. Of over 150,000 clones in the sample, roughly nine tenths were seen once. This clonotype was sampled from an adult in good health. This chain connects TRBV19 to TRBJ2-3; no reliable D call. The input for sequencing was peripheral blood, taken on day 0 of MenACWY control vaccination. For the CDR3, the DNA is TGTGCCAGTAGTATAGGGTACGCGGCGGCTAGCACAGATACGCAGTATTTT. Translation: CASSIGYAAASTDTQYF.